One sample yielded the 25 T cell receptor beta chains listed below, sequenced in a study of cytomegalovirus exposure and HLA in healthy donors. Primers included in the PCR were 60 Vbeta and 13 Jbeta primers. Generated by immunoSEQ multiplex PCR, the TCRdb table keeps only in-frame clones and is missing some. The sample lists about 150,000 clones; over 60% were seen once. The sequenced sample was PBMCs. These receptors all come from a male donor in good health and CMV-seronegative.

Comment on this clone: The junction departs from germline at one end; a sequencing error may be responsible. The chain carries TRBV23-1 and TRBJ2-2; TRBD1 aligns across 9 bases. TRBV23-1 is filed as an ORF, its function uncertain. The CDR3 is made up of 17 amino acids. CDR3 amino acids: CAGSPGRGQGPCRELFF. As DNA, the CDR3 is TGCGCCGGCAGTCCAGGGAGGGGACAGGGCCCATGCAGGGAGCTGTTTTTT.

In this sample, this clone turned up a few times. The chain is built from TRBV15 and TRBJ2-3; D is perhaps TRBD1 (7 bases). This CDR3 has 17 residues. CDR1 is LNHNV, CDR2 YYDKDF, per germline (reference sequence). V lost 1 base, J lost 6 bases, and 20 bases lay in between. The CDR3 bases are TGTGCCACCAGCAGAGGCGCGGGACAGAAATTGTGGGATACGCAGTATTTT. Its translation is CATSRGAGQKLWDTQYF.

V usage is TRBV5-4 and J usage is TRBJ1-2; D is undetermined. Germline CDR1 and CDR2: SGHNT and YYREEE (reference sequence). CDR3 size: 17 residues. V lost 4 bases to trimming and J lost 7 bases, with 26 bases between them. The CDR3 DNA reads as TGTGCCAGCAGCCCCCCCACACACAGTATGGCTCTTGGTGGCTACACCTTC. Amino acids: CASSPPTHSMALGGYTF.

V is TRBV30 and J is TRBJ1-6; D call uncertain. V was pared by 6 bases and J by 7 bases, with 13 bases between. This CDR3 is 13 amino acids long. CDR1 is GTSNPN, CDR2 SVGIG, per germline (reference sequence). Here the CDR3 reads CACTPGRNSPLHF. CDR3 nucleotide sequence: TGTGCCTGTACACCGGGAAGGAATTCACCCCTCCACTTT.

J is TRBJ2-7 and V is TRBV5-1; 14 positions agree with TRBD2. V trimming: 2 bases; J trimming: 6 bases; junction bases outside the gene matches: 7. Germline V gene sequence: CDR1 SGHRS, CDR2 YFSETQ. The CDR3 has 16 amino acids. CDR3 bases: TGCGCCAGCAGCTTCCCGACTAGCGGGGGGGCCTCCGAGCAGTACTTC. Its protein is CASSFPTSGGASEQYF.

This chain links TRBV30 with TRBJ1-1; D not certain. Germline V gene sequence: CDR1 GTSNPN, CDR2 SVGIG (reference sequence). This CDR3 region has 16 residues. Trimming took off 0 bases at V and 3 bases at J, with 17 bases between the two ends. The CDR3 nucleotides are TGTGCCTGGAGTGTTCGGTTAGGGAGTTGGGACACTGAAGCTTTCTTT. This sequence encodes CAWSVRLGSWDTEAFF. Complete variable domain (other parts from reference TRBV30 and TRBJ1-1): SQTIHQWPATLVQPVGSPLSLECTVEGTSNPNLYWYRQAAGRGLQLLFYSVGIGQISSEVPQNLSASRPQDRQFILSSKKLLLSDSGFYLCAWSVRLGSWDTEAFFGQGTRLTVV.

V is TRBV5-1 and J is TRBJ2-3; no clear D. Trimming left V 4 bases short and J 4 bases short, with 19 bases between. The germline V gene encodes CDR1 SGHRS and CDR2 YFSETQ. This CDR3 contains 16 residues. Written as DNA, the CDR3 is TGCGCCAGCAGCGCAGGTCAAGTTGGTTTTGCAGATACGCAGTATTTT. It yields the protein CASSAGQVGFADTQYF.

The V call is TRBV11-2, the J call TRBJ2-1; no firm D call. This CDR3 region has 13 residues. V was trimmed by 2 bases and J by 3 bases, leaving 5 bases between them. Germline assignment: CDR1 SGHAT and CDR2 FQNNGV. This chain's CDR3 is CASSLTGYNEQFF. CDR3 DNA sequence: TGTGCCAGCAGCTTAACGGGCTACAATGAGCAGTTCTTC. Full variable domain (missing parts from reference TRBV11-2 and TRBJ2-1): EAGVAQSPRYKIIEKRQSVAFWCNPISGHATLYWYQQILGQGPKLLIQFQNNGVVDDSQLPKDRFSAERLKGVDSTLKIQPAKLEDSAVYLCASSLTGYNEQFFGPGTRLTVL.

The V call is TRBV7-2, the J call TRBJ1-6; D is undetermined. This CDR3 comprises 12 residues. Germline V gene lookup returns CDR1 SGHTA and CDR2 FQGNSA. Trimming took 4 bases from V and 6 from J, leaving 4 bases between them. The CDR3 is CASSWLNSPLHF. The CDR3 nucleotides are TGTGCCAGCAGCTGGCTTAATTCACCCCTCCACTTT.

The CDR3 sequence is CASSSRGWPTEAFF. Here the CDR3 DNA reads TGTGCCAGCAGCTCCAGGGGGTGGCCTACTGAAGCTTTCTTT. The chain employs TRBV7-8 and TRBJ1-1, with 7 positions matching TRBD1. The ends lost 4 bases at V and 5 bases at J; junction bases unmatched: 7. Germline CDR1 reads SGHVS; CDR2 reads FQNEAQ. This CDR3 is 14 amino acids long.

CDR3 DNA: TGTGCCAGCAGCCAAGGGATCGGGACAGGGGTTTTCGGGGAGCTGTTTTTT. Protein: CASSQGIGTGVFGELFF. This chain connects TRBV14 to TRBJ2-2, with 10 positions matching TRBD1. The CDR3 consists of 17 residues. Germline-derived CDR1 and CDR2 are SGHDN and FVKESK. The V and J ends lost 1 base and 7 bases, in that order; junction bases with no gene match: 9. Drawing the rest from reference TRBV14 and TRBJ2-2, the complete variable domain is EAGVTQFPSHSVIEKGQTVTLRCDPISGHDNLYWYRRVMGKEIKFLLHFVKESKQDESGMPNNRFLAERTGGTYSTLKVQPAELEDSGVYFCASSQGIGTGVFGELFFGEGSRLTVL.

Turning to this clone: The same CDR3 also results from other DNA sequences found in this sample. The rearrangement uses TRBV18 and TRBJ1-1, with a possible D match to TRBD1 (5 bases). Germline CDR1 KGHSH, CDR2 LQKENI. The CDR3 consists of 13 residues. V was shortened by 6 bases and J by 2 bases, with 10 bases between the two germline ends. The CDR3 nucleotides are TGTGCCAGCTCCCCGACAGTTAACACTGAAGCTTTCTTT. It codes for CASSPTVNTEAFF.

This clone was recorded only once. The chain joins TRBV19 to TRBJ1-1; D unresolved. CDR1 and CDR2 from the germline V gene are LNHDA and SQIVND (reference sequence). Trimming took 0 bases from V and 3 from J, leaving 17 bases between them. This CDR3 spans 17 amino acids. The CDR3 DNA follows: TGTGCCAGTAGTATAGATATACGGAGCCCGGAAGACACTGAAGCTTTCTTT. Amino acids: CASSIDIRSPEDTEAFF.

The rearrangement links TRBV2 to TRBJ2-2, with 12 positions matching TRBD2. J was trimmed by 10 bases and V by 4 bases; bases with no gene match: 4. CDR1 and CDR2 (germline): SNHLY, FYNNEI. The CDR3 is made up of 14 amino acids. The CDR3 sequence is CASSGGLAGKELFF. For the CDR3, the DNA is TGTGCCAGCAGTGGTGGACTAGCGGGAAAGGAGCTGTTTTTT.

The chain links TRBV18 to TRBJ2-2; tentative D call: TRBD2 (5 bases). Germline assignment: CDR1 KGHSH and CDR2 LQKENI. V was clipped by 2 bases and J by 3 bases, with 10 bases between them. The CDR3 totals 15 residues. Here the CDR3 reads CASSPIGIYTGELFF. The CDR3, as DNA: TGTGCCAGCTCACCAATCGGGATTTACACCGGGGAGCTGTTTTTT. The entire variable domain, with the rest obtained from reference TRBV18 and TRBJ2-2, is as follows: NAGVMQNPRHLVRRRGQEARLRCSPMKGHSHVYWYRQLPEEGLKFMVYLQKENIIDESGMPKERFSAEFPKEGPSILRIQQVVRGDSAAYFCASSPIGIYTGELFFGEGSRLTVL.

This clone was picked up one time. CDR3: CASSLETGVSYGYTF. The CDR3 coding sequence is TGTGCCAGCAGCTTAGAAACAGGGGTGAGCTATGGCTACACCTTC. The chain is built from TRBV11-1 and TRBJ1-2; 7 bases agree with TRBD1. This CDR3 contains 15 residues. The trim removed 1 base at V and 4 bases at J, leaving 6 bases unmatched. Looked up from germline, CDR1 is SGHAT and CDR2 is FQDESV (reference sequence). The whole variable domain, filled in from reference TRBV11-1 and TRBJ1-2, reads EAEVAQSPRYKITEKSQAVAFWCDPISGHATLYWYRQILGQGPELLVQFQDESVVDDSQLPKDRFSAERLKGVDSTLKIQPAELGDSAMYLCASSLETGVSYGYTFGSGTRLTVV.

The chain has TRBV19 and TRBJ2-3; TRBD2 agrees at 8 bases. The germline gives CDR1 LNHDA, CDR2 SQIVND (reference sequence). CDR3 length: 14 residues. The V segment lost 8 bases and the J segment 5 bases; nucleotides outside the gene matches: 9. The CDR3 is CASWDFGRGDTQYF. The CDR3 DNA sequence: TGTGCCAGTTGGGACTTCGGGAGGGGAGATACGCAGTATTTT.

The table lists this clone with a few counts. This chain connects TRBV7-9 to TRBJ2-1; unclear D gene. CDR1 SEHNR and CDR2 FQNEAQ come from the germline V gene (reference sequence). The CDR3 loop spans 13 amino acids. Trimming shortened V by 5 bases and J by 5 bases, and 10 bases separated the two germline ends. CDR3 DNA: TGTGCCAGCAGCCGAAGCCTAAACAATGAGCAGTTCTTC. As protein: CASSRSLNNEQFF.

This clone was counted a few times. This chain joins TRBV5-1 and TRBJ2-5; D is unresolved. Germline V CDR1 and CDR2: SGHRS, YFSETQ. The CDR3 has 12 residues. The germline V and J ends were trimmed by 1 base and 5 bases, with 6 bases remaining between them. The CDR3 DNA sequence: TGCGCCAGCAGCTTGATCGGGGAGACCCAGTACTTC. Protein product: CASSLIGETQYF.

The V call is TRBV6-1, the J call TRBJ2-3; D might be TRBD1 (5 bases). The CDR3 spans 13 residues. From germline, CDR1 is MNHNS and CDR2 SASEGT. V was clipped by 3 bases and J by 8 bases, with 12 bases between them. The CDR3, as DNA: TGTGCCAGCAGTGATAGGGGTTGGGCTACGCAGTATTTT. This codes for CASSDRGWATQYF.

This clone was detected a few times. The genes are TRBV10-3 and TRBJ2-5; 7 bases match TRBD2. Germline V gene sequence: CDR1 ENHRY, CDR2 SYGVKD. The CDR3 contains 14 residues. J was trimmed by 3 bases and V by 4 bases; bases with no gene match: 5. The chain's CDR3 is CAISASSGKETQYF. CDR3 in DNA: TGTGCCATCAGTGCGTCTAGCGGTAAAGAGACCCAGTACTTC.

The chain combines TRBV4-3 with TRBJ1-2; 8 nucleotides agree with TRBD1. In germline, CDR1 is LGHNA, CDR2 YSLEER. CDR3 length: 15 residues. The V segment lost 0 bases and the J segment 2 bases; nucleotides outside the gene matches: 2. In nucleotides, the CDR3 is TGCGCCAGCAGCCAAGACAGGGGGCTCAACTATGGCTACACCTTC. Translating it yields CASSQDRGLNYGYTF.

The genes are TRBV5-6 and TRBJ1-5; no reliable D call. Between the trimmed V and J ends, which lost 4 bases and 2 bases, there was a span of 13 bases. CDR3 length: 15 residues. CDR1 is SGHDT, CDR2 YYEEEE, per germline. In DNA, the CDR3 is TGTGCCAGCAGCCTCCGGAGATTCGGCAATCAGCCCCAGCATTTT. Amino acid sequence: CASSLRRFGNQPQHF.

This chain links TRBV30 with TRBJ2-7; 9 nucleotides line up with TRBD1. CDR3 length equals 15 residues. CDR1 is GTSNPN, CDR2 SVGIG, per germline (reference sequence). V lost 2 bases to trimming and J lost 0 bases; unmatched junction nucleotides: 5. As DNA, the CDR3 is TGTGCCTGGAGTTCGGGGACAGGGTCCTCCTACGAGCAGTACTTC. This gives the protein CAWSSGTGSSYEQYF.

The chain employs TRBV19 and TRBJ2-1; 7 bases map to TRBD2. Germline trimming cut 7 bases from V and 5 bases from J; bases unmatched to any gene: 8. Germline values: CDR1 LNHDA, CDR2 SQIVND (reference sequence). The CDR3 is 14 residues long. CDR3 sequence (DNA): TGTGCCAGTACCCAAGCGGGACTGGACAATGAGCAGTTCTTC. It translates to CASTQAGLDNEQFF. The full variable domain, completed using reference TRBV19 and TRBJ2-1, is DGGITQSPKYLFRKEGQNVTLSCEQNLNHDAMYWYRQDPGQGLRLIYYSQIVNDFQKGDIAEGYSVSREKKESFPLTVTSAQKNPTAFYLCASTQAGLDNEQFFGPGTRLTVL.